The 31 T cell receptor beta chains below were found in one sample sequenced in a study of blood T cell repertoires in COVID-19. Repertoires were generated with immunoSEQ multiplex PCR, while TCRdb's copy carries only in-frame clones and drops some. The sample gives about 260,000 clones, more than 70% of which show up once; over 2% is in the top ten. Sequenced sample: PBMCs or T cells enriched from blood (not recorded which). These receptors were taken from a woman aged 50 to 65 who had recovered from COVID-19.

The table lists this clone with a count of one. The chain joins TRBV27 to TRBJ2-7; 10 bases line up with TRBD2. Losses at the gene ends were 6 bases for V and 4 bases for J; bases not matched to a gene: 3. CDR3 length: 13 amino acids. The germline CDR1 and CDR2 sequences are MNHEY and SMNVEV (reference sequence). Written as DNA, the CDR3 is TGTGCCAGCAGCCTAGCGGGAGCGTACGAGCAGTACTTC. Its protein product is CASSLAGAYEQYF.

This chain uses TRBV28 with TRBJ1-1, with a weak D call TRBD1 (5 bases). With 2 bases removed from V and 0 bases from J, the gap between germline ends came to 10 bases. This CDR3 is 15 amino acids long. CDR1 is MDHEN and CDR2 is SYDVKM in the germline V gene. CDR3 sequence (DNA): TGTGCCAGCAGTTTAGGGGCCCCTGTGAACACTGAAGCTTTCTTT. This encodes CASSLGAPVNTEAFF.

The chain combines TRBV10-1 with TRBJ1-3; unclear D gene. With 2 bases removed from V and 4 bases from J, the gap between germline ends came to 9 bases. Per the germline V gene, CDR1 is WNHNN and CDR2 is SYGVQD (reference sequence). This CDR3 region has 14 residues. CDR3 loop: CASSESPAGNTIYF. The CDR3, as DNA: TGCGCCAGCAGTGAGAGCCCTGCGGGAAACACCATATATTTT.

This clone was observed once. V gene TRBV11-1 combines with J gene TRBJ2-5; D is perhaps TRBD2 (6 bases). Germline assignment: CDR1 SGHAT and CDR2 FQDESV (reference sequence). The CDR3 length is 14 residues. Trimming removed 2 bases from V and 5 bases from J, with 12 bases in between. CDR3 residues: CASSLPDGGETQYF. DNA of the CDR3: TGTGCCAGCAGCTTACCGGACGGAGGGGAGACCCAGTACTTC.

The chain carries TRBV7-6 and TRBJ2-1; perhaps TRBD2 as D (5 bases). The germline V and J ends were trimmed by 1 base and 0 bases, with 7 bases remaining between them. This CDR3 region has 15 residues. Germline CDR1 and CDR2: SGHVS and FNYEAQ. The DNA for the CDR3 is TGTGCCAGCAGCTTAGTGGGGAGCTCCTACAATGAGCAGTTCTTC. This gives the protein CASSLVGSSYNEQFF.

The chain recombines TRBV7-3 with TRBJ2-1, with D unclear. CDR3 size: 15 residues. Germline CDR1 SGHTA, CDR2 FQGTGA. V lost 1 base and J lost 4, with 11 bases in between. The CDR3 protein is CASSLRPRGYNEQFF. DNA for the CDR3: TGTGCCAGCAGCTTAAGGCCTAGAGGTTACAATGAGCAGTTCTTC. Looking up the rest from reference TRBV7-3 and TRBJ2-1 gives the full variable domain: GAGVSQTPSNKVTEKGKYVELRCDPISGHTALYWYRQSLGQGPEFLIYFQGTGAADDSGLPNDRFFAVRPEGSVSTLKIQRTERGDSAVYLCASSLRPRGYNEQFFGPGTRLTVL.

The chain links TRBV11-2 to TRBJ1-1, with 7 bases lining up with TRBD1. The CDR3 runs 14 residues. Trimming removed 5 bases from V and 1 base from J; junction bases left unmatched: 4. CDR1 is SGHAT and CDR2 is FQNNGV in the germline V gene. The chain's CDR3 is CASSARQGNTEAFF. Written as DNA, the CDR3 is TGTGCCAGCAGCGCTAGACAGGGGAACACTGAAGCTTTCTTT.

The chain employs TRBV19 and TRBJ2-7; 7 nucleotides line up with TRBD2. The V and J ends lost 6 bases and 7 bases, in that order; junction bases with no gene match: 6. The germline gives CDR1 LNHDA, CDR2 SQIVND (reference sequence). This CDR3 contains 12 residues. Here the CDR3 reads CASSASGLEQYF. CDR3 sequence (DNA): TGTGCCAGTAGCGCTAGCGGATTGGAGCAGTACTTC.

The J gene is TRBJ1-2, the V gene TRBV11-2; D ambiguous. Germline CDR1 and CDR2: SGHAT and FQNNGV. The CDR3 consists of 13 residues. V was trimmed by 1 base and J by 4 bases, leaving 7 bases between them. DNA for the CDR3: TGTGCCAGCAGCTTAGGAGGGTTCTATGGCTACACCTTC. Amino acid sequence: CASSLGGFYGYTF.

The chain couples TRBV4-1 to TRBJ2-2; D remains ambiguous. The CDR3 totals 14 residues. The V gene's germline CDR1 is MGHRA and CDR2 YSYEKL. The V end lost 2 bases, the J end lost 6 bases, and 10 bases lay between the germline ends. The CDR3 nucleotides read TGCGCCAGCAGCCAACAATTCTATTCCGGGGAGCTGTTTTTT. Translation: CASSQQFYSGELFF.

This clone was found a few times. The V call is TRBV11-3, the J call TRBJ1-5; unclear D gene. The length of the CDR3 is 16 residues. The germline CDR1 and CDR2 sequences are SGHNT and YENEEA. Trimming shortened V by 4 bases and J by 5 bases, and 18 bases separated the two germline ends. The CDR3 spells CASSSPYQNGDQPQHF. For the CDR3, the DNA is TGTGCCAGCAGCTCCCCTTATCAAAATGGAGATCAGCCCCAGCATTTT.

CDR3 DNA sequence: TGTGCCAGCAGCTTAGGACTCGACAGGGTCGACGAGCAGTACTTC. Translated: CASSLGLDRVDEQYF. V gene TRBV7-9 combines with J gene TRBJ2-7; 7 bases line up with TRBD1. Per the germline V gene, CDR1 is SEHNR and CDR2 is FQNEAQ (reference sequence). With 1 base clipped from V and 5 bases from J, the junction kept 8 bases outside the gene matches. This CDR3 has 15 residues.

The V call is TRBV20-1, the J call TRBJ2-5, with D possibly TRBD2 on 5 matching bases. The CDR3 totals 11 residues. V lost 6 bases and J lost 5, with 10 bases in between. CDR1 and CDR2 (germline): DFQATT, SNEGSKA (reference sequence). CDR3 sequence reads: CSASEVETQYF. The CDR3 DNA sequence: TGCAGTGCGTCGGAGGTGGAGACCCAGTACTTC.

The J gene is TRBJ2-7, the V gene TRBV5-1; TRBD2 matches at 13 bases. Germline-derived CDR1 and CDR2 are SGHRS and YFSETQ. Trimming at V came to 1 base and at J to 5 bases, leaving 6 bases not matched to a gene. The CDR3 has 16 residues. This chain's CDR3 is CASSLIGTSGNHEQYF. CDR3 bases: TGCGCCAGCAGCTTGATTGGGACTAGCGGGAACCACGAGCAGTACTTC.

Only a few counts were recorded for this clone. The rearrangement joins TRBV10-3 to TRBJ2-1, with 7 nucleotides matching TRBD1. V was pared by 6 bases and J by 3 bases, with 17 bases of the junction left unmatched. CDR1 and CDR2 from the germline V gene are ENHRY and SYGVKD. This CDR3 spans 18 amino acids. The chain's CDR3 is CAIRGDRVGYPYYNEQFF. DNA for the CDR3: TGTGCCATCAGAGGTGACAGGGTCGGCTACCCTTACTACAATGAGCAGTTCTTC.

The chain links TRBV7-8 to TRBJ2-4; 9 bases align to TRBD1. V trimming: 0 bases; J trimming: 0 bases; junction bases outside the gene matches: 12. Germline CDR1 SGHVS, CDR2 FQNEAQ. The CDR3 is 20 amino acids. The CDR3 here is CASSLADRGGKLLAKNIQYF. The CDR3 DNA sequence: TGTGCCAGCAGCTTAGCGGACAGGGGAGGGAAACTCTTAGCCAAAAACATTCAGTACTTC.

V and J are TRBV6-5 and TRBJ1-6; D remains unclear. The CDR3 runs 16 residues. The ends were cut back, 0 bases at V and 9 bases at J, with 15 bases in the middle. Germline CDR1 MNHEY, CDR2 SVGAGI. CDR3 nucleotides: TGTGCCAGCAGTTACTCTGGCAGGCATGTGGGTTCACCCCTCCACTTT. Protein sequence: CASSYSGRHVGSPLHF.

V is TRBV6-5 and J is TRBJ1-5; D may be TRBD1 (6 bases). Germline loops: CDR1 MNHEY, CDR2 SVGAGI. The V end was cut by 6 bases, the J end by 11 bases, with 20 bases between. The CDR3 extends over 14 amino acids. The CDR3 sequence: CASSHNRAESAQHF. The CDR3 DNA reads TGTGCCAGCAGCCATAACAGGGCGGAATCGGCCCAGCATTTT.

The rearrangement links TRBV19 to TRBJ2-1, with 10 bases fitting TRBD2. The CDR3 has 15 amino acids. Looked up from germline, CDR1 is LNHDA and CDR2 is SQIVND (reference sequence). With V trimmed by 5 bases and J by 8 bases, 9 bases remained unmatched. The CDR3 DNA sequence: TGTGCCAGTAGTCCCCAGCGGGGGGGCCTCGATGAGCAGTTCTTC. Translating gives CASSPQRGGLDEQFF.

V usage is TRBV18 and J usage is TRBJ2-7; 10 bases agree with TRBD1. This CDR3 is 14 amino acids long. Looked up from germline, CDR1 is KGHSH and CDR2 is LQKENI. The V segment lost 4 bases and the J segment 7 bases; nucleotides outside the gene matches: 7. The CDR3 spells CASSRDRGIMEQYF. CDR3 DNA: TGTGCCAGCTCACGGGACAGGGGAATAATGGAGCAGTACTTC.

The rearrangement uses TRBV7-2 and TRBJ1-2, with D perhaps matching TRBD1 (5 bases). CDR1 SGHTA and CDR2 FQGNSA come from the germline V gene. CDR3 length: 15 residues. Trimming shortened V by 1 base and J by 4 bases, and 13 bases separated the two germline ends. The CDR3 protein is CASSLEAGRSYGYTF. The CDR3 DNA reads TGTGCCAGCAGCTTAGAGGCGGGACGGAGCTATGGCTACACCTTC.

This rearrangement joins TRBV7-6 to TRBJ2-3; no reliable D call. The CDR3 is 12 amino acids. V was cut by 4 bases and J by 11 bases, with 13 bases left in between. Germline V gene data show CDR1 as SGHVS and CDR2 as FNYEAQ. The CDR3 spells CASSSTPGGQYF. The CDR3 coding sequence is TGTGCCAGCAGCTCTACCCCGGGTGGGCAGTATTTT.

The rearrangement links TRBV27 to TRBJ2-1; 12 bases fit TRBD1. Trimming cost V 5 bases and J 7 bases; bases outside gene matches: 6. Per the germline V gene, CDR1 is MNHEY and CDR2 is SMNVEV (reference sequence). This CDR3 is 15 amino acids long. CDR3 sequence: CASSLPGQGANEQFF. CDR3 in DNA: TGTGCCAGCAGTCTTCCGGGACAGGGGGCAAATGAGCAGTTCTTC.

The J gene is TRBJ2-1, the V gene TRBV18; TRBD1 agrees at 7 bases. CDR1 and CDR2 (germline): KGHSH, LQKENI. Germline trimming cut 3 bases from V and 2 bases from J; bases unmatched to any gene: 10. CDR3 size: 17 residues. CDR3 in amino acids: CASSPSRPGQTYNEQFF. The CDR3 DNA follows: TGTGCCAGCTCACCTTCCCGTCCGGGACAGACCTACAATGAGCAGTTCTTC.

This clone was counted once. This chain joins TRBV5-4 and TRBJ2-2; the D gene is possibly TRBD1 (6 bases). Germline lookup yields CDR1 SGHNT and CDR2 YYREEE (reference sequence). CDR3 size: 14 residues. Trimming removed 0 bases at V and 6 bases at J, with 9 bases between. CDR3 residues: CASSLAQGAGELFF. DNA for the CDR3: TGTGCCAGCAGCTTGGCACAGGGAGCCGGGGAGCTGTTTTTT. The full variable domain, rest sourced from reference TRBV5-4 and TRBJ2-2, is ETGVTQSPTHLIKTRGQQVTLRCSSQSGHNTVSWYQQALGQGPQFIFQYYREEENGRGNFPPRFSGLQFPNYSSELNVNALELDDSALYLCASSLAQGAGELFFGEGSRLTVL.

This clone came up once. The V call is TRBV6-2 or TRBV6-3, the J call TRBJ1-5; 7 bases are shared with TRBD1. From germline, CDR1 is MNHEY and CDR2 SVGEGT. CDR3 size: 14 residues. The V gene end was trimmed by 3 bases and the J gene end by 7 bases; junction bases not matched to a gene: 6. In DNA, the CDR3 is TGTGCCAGCAGTTATAACAGGGGTGGGCAGCCCCAGCATTTT. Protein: CASSYNRGGQPQHF.

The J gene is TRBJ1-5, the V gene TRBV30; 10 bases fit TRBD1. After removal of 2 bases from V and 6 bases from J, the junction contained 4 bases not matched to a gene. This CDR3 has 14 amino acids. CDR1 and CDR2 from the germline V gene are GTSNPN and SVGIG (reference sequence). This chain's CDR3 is CAWSMDRGFQPQHF. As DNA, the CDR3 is TGTGCCTGGAGTATGGACAGGGGGTTTCAGCCCCAGCATTTT.

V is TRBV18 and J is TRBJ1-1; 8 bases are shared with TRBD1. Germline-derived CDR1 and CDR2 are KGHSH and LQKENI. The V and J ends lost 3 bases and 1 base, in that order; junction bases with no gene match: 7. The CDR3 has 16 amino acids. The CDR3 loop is CASSPYGQGANTEAFF. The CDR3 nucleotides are TGTGCCAGCTCACCCTACGGTCAGGGGGCGAACACTGAAGCTTTCTTT.

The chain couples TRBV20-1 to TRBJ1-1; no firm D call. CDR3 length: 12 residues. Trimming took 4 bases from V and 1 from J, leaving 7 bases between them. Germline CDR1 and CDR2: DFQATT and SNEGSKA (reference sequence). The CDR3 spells CSAIDGNTEAFF. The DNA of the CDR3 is TGCAGTGCTATTGACGGGAACACTGAAGCTTTCTTT.

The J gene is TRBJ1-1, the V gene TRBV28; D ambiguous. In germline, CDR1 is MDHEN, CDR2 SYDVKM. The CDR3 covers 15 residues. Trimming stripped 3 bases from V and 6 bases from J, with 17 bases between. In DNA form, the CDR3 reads TGTGCCAGCAGTTTCCGCCCGGTCGTAGTGTCTGAAGCTTTCTTT. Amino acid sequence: CASSFRPVVVSEAFF.

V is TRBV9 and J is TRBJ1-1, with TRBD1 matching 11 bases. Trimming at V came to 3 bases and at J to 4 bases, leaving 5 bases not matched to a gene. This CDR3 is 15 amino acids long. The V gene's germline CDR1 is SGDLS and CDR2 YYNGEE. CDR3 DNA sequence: TGTGCCAGCAGCGCATCGGGACAGGGGGTCACTGAAGCTTTCTTT. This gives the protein CASSASGQGVTEAFF.